The clone carrying this T cell receptor (beta chain) was recorded once. Its specificity is not known. The source of the sample is a study of OX40 agonist ivuxolimab in advanced cancers. Study summary: It was permissible to have had prior anti-PD-1, anti-PD-L1 or anti-CTLA-4 therapy, and about 40% had some. Study-wide results and limits: The mean number of expanded clones was higher in CD8+ T cells than in CD4+. In the expanded peripheral T cells, antigen specificity was never determined.

J was trimmed by 2 bases and V by 3 bases; bases with no gene match: 2. This CDR3 is 15 amino acids long. Germline loops: CDR1 SEHNR, CDR2 FQNEAQ (reference sequence). The repertoire was sequenced with immunoSEQ multiplex PCR; TCRdb's copy has only in-frame clones and lacks some. Altogether tens of thousands of clones are present, roughly nine tenths being singletons, with the ten largest covering around 11%. The chain joins TRBV7-9 to TRBJ2-1; 9 bases agree with TRBD2. Sequenced material: CD4+ or CD8+ T cells sorted from blood, taken in a trial of the OX40 agonist ivuxolimab. The source of this sequence is an adult with an advanced solid tumor such as melanoma, head and neck, liver or kidney cancer. The chain's CDR3 is CASSFSGSPYNEQFF. As DNA, the CDR3 is TGTGCCAGCAGCTTTAGCGGGAGTCCCTACAATGAGCAGTTCTTC.